The sequence of this T cell receptor (beta chain) was determined in a study of blood T cell repertoires in COVID-19. CDR3 size: 16 residues. Germline V gene data show CDR1 as MGHRA and CDR2 as YSYEKL. V lost 1 base to trimming and J lost 3 bases, with 15 bases between them. This clone was picked up a small number of times. In the original analysis: By means of reference gene primer amplification, nucleated cell counts were estimated. Profiled with immunoSEQ multiplex PCR; TCRdb holds only in-frame clones, not every one. The V and J calls and the clone size are those of that table, but D and trimming were determined from the DNA. The sample shows hundreds of thousands of clones, around 82% of them seen only once.

The gene calls are TRBV4-1 and TRBJ1-1; possibly TRBD1 for D (5 bases). The material sequenced was peripheral blood. The origin of this receptor is a woman aged 40 to 55 with active or convalescent COVID-19. The CDR3 here is CASSQGLVLGDTEAFF. The CDR3 region has the DNA TGCGCCAGCAGCCAAGGTTTAGTCTTAGGGGACACTGAAGCTTTCTTT.